The clone carrying this T cell receptor beta chain was observed a handful of times. Its antigen remains unidentified. This specimen comes from a study of cytomegalovirus exposure and HLA in healthy donors. Study-level points and caveats: Sequencing probably produced one cluster of sequence variants that were highly shared. The study dropped some indistinguishable V segments, TRBV6-2 and TRBV6-3 among them. A later analysis appeared to link common viral pathogens to several of the most significant clusters. TCR beta V- and J-gene trimming was later associated with a missense DCLRE1C variant.

The germline V gene has CDR1 MRHNA and CDR2 SNTAGT. There are 15 residues in the CDR3. The V end was cut by 3 bases, the J end by 5 bases, with 14 bases between. PCR amplification relied on 60 Vbeta primers (plus 13 Jbeta primers). Produced via immunoSEQ multiplex PCR; TCRdb's table is partial and in-frame only. Seen here are 90,000 to 120,000 clones, around 85% observed once, and the top ten hold approximately 2.1%. The chain has TRBV6-4 and TRBJ2-1; unclear D gene. The sequence derives from a man aged 30 to 39 in good health and CMV-seronegative. Sequences were obtained from PBMCs. CDR3 residues: CASSESIEAHNEQFF. The CDR3 DNA reads TGTGCCAGCAGTGAATCGATTGAGGCCCACAATGAGCAGTTCTTC.